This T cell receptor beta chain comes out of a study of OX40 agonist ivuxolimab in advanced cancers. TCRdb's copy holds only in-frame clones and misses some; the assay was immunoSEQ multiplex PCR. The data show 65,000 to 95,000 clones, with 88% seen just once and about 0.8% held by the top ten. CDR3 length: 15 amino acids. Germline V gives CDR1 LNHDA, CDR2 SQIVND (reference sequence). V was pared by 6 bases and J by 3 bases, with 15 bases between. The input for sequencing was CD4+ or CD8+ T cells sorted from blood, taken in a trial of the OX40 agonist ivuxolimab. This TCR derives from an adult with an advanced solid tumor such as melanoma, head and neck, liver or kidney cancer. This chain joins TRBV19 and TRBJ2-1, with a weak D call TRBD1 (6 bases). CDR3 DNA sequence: TGTGCCAGTAGCCCCGGACAGAGGGACTACAATGAGCAGTTCTTC. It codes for CASSPGQRDYNEQFF.